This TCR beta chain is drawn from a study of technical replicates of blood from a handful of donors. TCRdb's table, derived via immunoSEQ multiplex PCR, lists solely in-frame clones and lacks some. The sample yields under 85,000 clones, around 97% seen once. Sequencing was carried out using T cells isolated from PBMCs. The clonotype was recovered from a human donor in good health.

As DNA, the CDR3 is TGTGCCAGCAGTTGGGGGGGGCCGGGGACCCAGTACTTC. Translating gives CASSWGGPGTQYF. This chain uses TRBV28 with TRBJ2-5, with a tentative D call TRBD2 (7 bases). This CDR3 is built from 13 residues. The germline V gene has CDR1 MDHEN and CDR2 SYDVKM. V lost 4 bases and J 7 bases, leaving 13 bases between the germline ends.